This entry is about one T cell receptor beta chain. The target antigen is unknown. The sample is drawn from a study of brain T cells in children with intractable seizures. Overall study findings and caveats: Pre-surgery blood may have been undersampled, hiding some clones.

Sequenced by immunoSEQ multiplex PCR; TCRdb stores in-frame clones only, minus some. The profile shows fewer than 80,000 clones, approximately 94% of them singletons. From germline, CDR1 is SEHNR and CDR2 FQNEAQ (reference sequence). The length of the CDR3 is 14 residues. The junction had 9 bases not matched to a gene; V was cut back by 7 bases and J by 6 bases. The sequenced sample was peripheral blood, obtained at surgery. The origin of this receptor is a boy under three years old with focal cortical dysplasia and intractable seizures. The chain carries TRBV7-9 and TRBJ2-3, with TRBD2 matching over 8 bases. As DNA, the CDR3 is TGTGCCAGCATGGACGGGGGGGCGTGGGATACGCAGTATTTT. Its protein product is CASMDGGAWDTQYF. Full variable domain (rest looked up from reference TRBV7-9 and TRBJ2-3): DTGVSQNPRHKITKRGQNVTFRCDPISEHNRLYWYRQTLGQGPEFLTYFQNEAQLEKSRLLSDRFSAERPKGSFSTLEIQRTEQGDSAMYLCASMDGGAWDTQYFGPGTRLTVL.